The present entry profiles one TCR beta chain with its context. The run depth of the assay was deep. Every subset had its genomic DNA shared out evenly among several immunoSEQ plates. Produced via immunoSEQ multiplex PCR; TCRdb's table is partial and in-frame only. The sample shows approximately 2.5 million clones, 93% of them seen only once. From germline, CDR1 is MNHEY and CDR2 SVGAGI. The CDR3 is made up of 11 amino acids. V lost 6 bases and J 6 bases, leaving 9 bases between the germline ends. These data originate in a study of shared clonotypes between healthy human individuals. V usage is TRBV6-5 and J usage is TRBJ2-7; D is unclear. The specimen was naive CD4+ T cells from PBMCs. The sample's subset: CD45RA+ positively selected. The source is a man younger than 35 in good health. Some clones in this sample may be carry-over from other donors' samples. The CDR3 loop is CASRTVSEQYF. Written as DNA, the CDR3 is TGTGCCAGCAGAACAGTCTCCGAGCAGTACTTC.